This T cell receptor beta chain appears in the sequencing data of a study of shared clonotypes between healthy human individuals. Whole-study results and caveats: Generally, naive subsets (rather than memory subsets) showed larger estimated richness. The sharing of around 5% of naive CD4 clonotypes was seen across a handful of donors.

The CDR3 length is 17 residues. Per the germline V gene, CDR1 is MGHRA and CDR2 is YSYEKL. V was pared by 0 bases and J by 5 bases, with 6 bases of the junction left unmatched. This clone was seen just once. No antigen is known for it. In replicate PCRs of sorted subsets, roughly 200 ng DNA, about 30,000 T cell genomes, was used. TCRdb keeps only in-frame clones here, not all; method: immunoSEQ multiplex PCR. The sample has around 1.5 million clones; 98% are singletons. V and J are TRBV4-1 and TRBJ2-5; 13 bases map to TRBD2. Source material: naive CD4+ T cells sorted from blood. Subset in this sample: CD45RA+ positively selected. This TCR derives from a young man in good health. This chain's CDR3 is CASSQDGLAGERETQYF. The CDR3 DNA is TGCGCCAGCAGCCAAGATGGACTAGCGGGAGAGAGGGAGACCCAGTACTTC.